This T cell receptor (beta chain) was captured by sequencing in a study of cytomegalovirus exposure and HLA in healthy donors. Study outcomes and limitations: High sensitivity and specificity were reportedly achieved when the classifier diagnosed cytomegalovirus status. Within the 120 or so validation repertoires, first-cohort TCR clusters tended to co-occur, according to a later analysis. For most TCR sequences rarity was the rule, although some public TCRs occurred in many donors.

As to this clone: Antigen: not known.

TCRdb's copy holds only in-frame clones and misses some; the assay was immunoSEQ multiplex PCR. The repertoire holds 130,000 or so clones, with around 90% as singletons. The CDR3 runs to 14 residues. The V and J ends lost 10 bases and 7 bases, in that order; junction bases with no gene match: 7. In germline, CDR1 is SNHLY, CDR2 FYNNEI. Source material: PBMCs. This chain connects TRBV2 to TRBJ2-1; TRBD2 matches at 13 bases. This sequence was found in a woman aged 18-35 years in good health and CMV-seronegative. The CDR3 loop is CATHGTSGINEQFF. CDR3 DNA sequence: TGTGCCACCCACGGGACTAGCGGGATAAATGAGCAGTTCTTC. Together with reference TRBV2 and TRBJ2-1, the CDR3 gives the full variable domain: EPEVTQTPSHQVTQMGQEVILRCVPISNHLYFYWYRQILGQKVEFLVSFYNNEISEKSEIFDDQFSVERPDGSNFTLKIRSTKLEDSAMYFCATHGTSGINEQFFGPGTRLTVL.